This TCR beta chain was captured in a study of PD-1 blockade in classical Hodgkin lymphoma. This CDR3 contains 15 residues. V dropped 0 bases and J dropped 2 bases, with 13 bases sitting between them. Germline V gene data show CDR1 as GTSNPN and CDR2 as SVGIG (reference sequence). Here immunoSEQ multiplex PCR was the method, and the copy in TCRdb shows in-frame clones only, minus some. The sample contains around 100,000 clones, about nine tenths of which appear only once. Time point indicated: cycle 4 day 1 (C4D1), after more than five weeks of nivolumab. Relapse after autologous stem cell transplantation occurred in every patient, and brentuximab vedotin exposure varied. This clone was seen a single time. The antigen remains unidentified. Study findings and constraints: Reported baseline diversity: healthy donors highest, relapsed/refractory patients lowest.

Sequencing used peripheral blood mononuclear cells (PBMCs), obtained before the fourth cycle of nivolumab. The clonotype comes from a human donor with classical Hodgkin lymphoma. This sequence joins TRBV30 and TRBJ1-1; TRBD1 is a possible D gene (5 bases). The CDR3 loop reads CAWSVLRTLNTEAFF. DNA of the CDR3: TGTGCCTGGAGTGTACTCCGGACACTAAACACTGAAGCTTTCTTT.